This T cell receptor beta chain was identified in a study of blood T cells in healthy people across ages. Next came a second PCR, run for about 7 to 12 cycles, which used a sample-barcoded 5' primer along with a J-beta primer mix. TCRdb reprocessed the 5' RACE reads with MiXCR, giving one entry per CDR3 protein. The table lists more than 650,000 distinct CDR3 sequences, approximately 22% of them singletons, with less than 25% in the top ten. The CDR3 totals 12 residues. Per germline, CDR1 SGHAT and CDR2 FQNNGV. Trimming cost V 5 bases and J 9 bases, with 10 bases left between them. The table lists this clonotype with many counts.

This sequence originates from a man aged 65 to 85 in good health. The chain uses TRBV11-2 and TRBJ1-4, with D possibly being TRBD1 (6 bases). The source material was blood. CDR3 in amino acids: CASSRTGKKLFF. The CDR3 DNA sequence: TGTGCCAGCAGCCGAACAGGGAAAAAACTGTTTTTT.